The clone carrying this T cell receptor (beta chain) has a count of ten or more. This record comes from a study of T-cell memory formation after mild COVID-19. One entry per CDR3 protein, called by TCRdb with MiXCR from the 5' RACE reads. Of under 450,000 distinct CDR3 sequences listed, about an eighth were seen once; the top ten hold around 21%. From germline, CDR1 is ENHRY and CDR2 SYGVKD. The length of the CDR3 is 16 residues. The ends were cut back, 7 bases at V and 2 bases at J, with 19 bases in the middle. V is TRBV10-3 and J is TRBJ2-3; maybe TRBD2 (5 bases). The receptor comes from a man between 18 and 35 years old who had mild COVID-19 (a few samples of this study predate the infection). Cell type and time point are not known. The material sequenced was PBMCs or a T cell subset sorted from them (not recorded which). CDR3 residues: CAIKNSSRGFTDTQYF. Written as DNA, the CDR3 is TGTGCCATCAAAAACAGCAGTCGAGGGTTCACAGATACGCAGTATTTT.